This T cell receptor beta chain was recovered during a study of blood T cell repertoires in COVID-19. Study background: COVID-19 samples collected from the United States, Italy and Spain covered acute and convalescent phases. Sources were T cells, B-cell-depleted T cells, or PBMCs; the material itself was cDNA or gDNA.

After removal of 3 bases from V and 1 base from J, the junction contained 4 bases not matched to a gene. The CDR3 has 15 residues. Germline V gives CDR1 SGHRS, CDR2 YFSETQ. Original handling: For nucleated cells, counts were estimated from reference gene primer amplification. Data came from immunoSEQ multiplex PCR; TCRdb stores just in-frame clones and leaves some out. The DNA was the basis for D and trimming; V, J and clone size are from that table. The table lists some 150,000 clones, 80% of them singletons. The material sequenced was peripheral blood. J is TRBJ1-2 and V is TRBV5-1; 9 bases map to TRBD1. This receptor was obtained from a man aged 60-69 years with acute or convalescent COVID-19. The CDR3 region is CASSSGQGRNYGYTF. The CDR3 DNA reads TGCGCCAGCAGCTCGGGACAGGGCCGTAACTATGGCTACACCTTC.